The 7 T cell receptor beta chains below were found in one sample sequenced in a study of blood T cell repertoires in COVID-19. Generated by immunoSEQ multiplex PCR, the TCRdb table keeps only in-frame clones and is missing some. Here the sample spans fewer than 200,000 clones, 87% being singletons. The sample comprised peripheral blood. Receptors originate from a woman in her 70s with COVID-19, enrolled during active disease.

Turning to this clone: Germline is not matched at one junction end, which may reflect a read error. CDR3 sequence reads: CASRTLAGGTDTQYF. CDR3 nucleotides: TGTGCCAGCAGAACCTTAGCGGGAGGCACGGATACGCAGTATTTT. The chain uses TRBV2 and TRBJ2-3; 10 nucleotides agree with TRBD2. The germline CDR1 and CDR2 sequences are SNHLY and FYNNEI. The CDR3 covers 15 residues.

This clone was seen more than once but under ten times. The V call is TRBV4-3, the J call TRBJ2-7; possibly TRBD2 for D (5 bases). V lost 0 bases and J lost 9, with 9 bases in between. Germline loops: CDR1 LGHNA, CDR2 YSLEER. The CDR3 extends over 12 amino acids. This CDR3 reads CASSQDMRAQYF. As DNA, the CDR3 is TGCGCCAGCAGCCAAGATATGAGGGCGCAGTACTTC.

V gene TRBV5-1 combines with J gene TRBJ1-2, with TRBD1 matching over 7 bases. The J segment lost 2 bases and the V segment lost 0 bases, leaving 7 bases of the junction unmatched. Germline assignment: CDR1 SGHRS and CDR2 YFSETQ. This CDR3 has 16 residues. The CDR3 region is CASSLAYATGNYGYTF. DNA for the CDR3: TGCGCCAGCAGCTTGGCCTATGCGACAGGGAACTATGGCTACACCTTC.

As DNA, the CDR3 is TGTGCCAGCAGCTTTGAGACAGGGGCTGGGGAGACCCAGTACTTC. This translates into CASSFETGAGETQYF. The V call is TRBV2, the J call TRBJ2-5, with 8 bases lining up with TRBD1. CDR1 SNHLY and CDR2 FYNNEI come from the germline V gene. The CDR3 runs to 15 residues. Trimming took 6 bases from V and 5 from J; bases not matched to a gene: 11.

This chain links TRBV30 with TRBJ1-5; TRBD1 might be the D (5 bases). The CDR3 sequence is 14 residues long. Germline CDR1 reads GTSNPN; CDR2 reads SVGIG (reference sequence). Trimming pared 3 bases from V and 4 bases from J, leaving 13 bases between. Here the CDR3 DNA reads TGTGCCTGGAGCTCCCTCAGGGCGAATCAGCCCCAGCATTTT. It encodes CAWSSLRANQPQHF.

This rearrangement joins TRBV24-1 to TRBJ2-1; D perhaps matches TRBD1 (5 bases). This CDR3 is built from 14 residues. Trimming removed 7 bases at V and 10 bases at J, with 19 bases between. CDR1 is KGHDR, CDR2 SFDVKD, per germline. CDR3 sequence: CATRKSLDTKEQFF. For the CDR3, the DNA is TGTGCCACCAGAAAAAGCTTGGACACCAAAGAGCAGTTCTTC.

The chain is built from TRBV6-2 or TRBV6-3 and TRBJ1-5, with TRBD1 identical over 7 bases. The CDR3 extends over 15 amino acids. Germline assignment: CDR1 MNHEY and CDR2 SVGEGT. Trimming at V came to 4 bases and at J to 5 bases, leaving 8 bases not matched to a gene. CDR3 residues: CASSSSDREDQPQHF. As DNA, the CDR3 is TGTGCCAGCAGTTCCTCAGACAGGGAGGATCAGCCCCAGCATTTT.